The 6 T cell receptor beta chains presented below share a single source sample, sequenced in a study of T cell changes during pregnancy in multiple sclerosis. Sequenced by immunoSEQ multiplex PCR; TCRdb stores in-frame clones only, minus some. The data hold some 20,000 clones, with 88% observed a single time. Here the sequenced sample was CD8+ T cells from peripheral blood mononuclear cells, taken in the third trimester of pregnancy. These receptor sequences come from a female donor in good health, enrolled as a control in a pregnancy study.

V gene TRBV11-2 combines with J gene TRBJ2-2; 9 nucleotides agree with TRBD2. The CDR3 contains 15 residues. V shed 5 bases, J shed 0 bases, and the junction held 1 base outside the gene matches. Germline-derived CDR1 and CDR2 are SGHAT and FQNNGV. The chain's CDR3 is CASSASGANTGELFF. In nucleotides, the CDR3 is TGTGCCAGCAGCGCTAGCGGGGCGAACACCGGGGAGCTGTTTTTT.

Here the CDR3 reads CANRERGYNEQFF. Here the CDR3 DNA reads TGTGCCAATAGGGAGAGAGGGTACAATGAGCAGTTCTTC. The chain carries TRBV19 and TRBJ2-1, with TRBD2 as a possible D gene (5 bases). V was clipped by 10 bases and J by 4 bases, with 14 bases between them. The CDR3 runs 13 residues. Germline assignment: CDR1 LNHDA and CDR2 SQIVND (reference sequence). The variable domain in full, with the rest retrieved from reference TRBV19 and TRBJ2-1, is DGGITQSPKYLFRKEGQNVTLSCEQNLNHDAMYWYRQDPGQGLRLIYYSQIVNDFQKGDIAEGYSVSREKKESFPLTVTSAQKNPTAFYLCANRERGYNEQFFGPGTRLTVL.

Only one count was recorded for this clone. This chain uses TRBV9 with TRBJ2-7; possible D gene TRBD2, 5 bases. The CDR3 has 13 amino acids. V was pared by 4 bases and J by 4 bases, with 12 bases between. In germline, CDR1 is SGDLS, CDR2 YYNGEE. CDR3 sequence: CASSRTPAYEQYF. The CDR3 bases are TGTGCCAGCAGCCGGACTCCAGCTTACGAGCAGTACTTC.

CDR3 residues: CASSVPSGRGAYNEQFF. As DNA, the CDR3 is TGTGCCAGCAGTGTCCCCAGCGGGAGAGGGGCGTACAATGAGCAGTTCTTC. The V and J genes are TRBV2 and TRBJ2-1; 8 nucleotides agree with TRBD2. From germline, CDR1 is SNHLY and CDR2 FYNNEI. The J segment lost 4 bases and the V segment lost 4 bases, leaving 12 bases of the junction unmatched. This CDR3 region has 17 residues.

The gene calls are TRBV19 and TRBJ2-7; 9 bases align to TRBD1. V dropped 7 bases and J dropped 3; count of bases not matched to a gene: 7. The CDR3 runs 14 residues. The V gene's germline CDR1 is LNHDA and CDR2 SQIVND (reference sequence). This chain's CDR3 is CASTPTGGSYEQYF. The CDR3 bases are TGTGCCAGTACCCCGACAGGGGGAAGCTACGAGCAGTACTTC.

The rearrangement uses TRBV7-8 and TRBJ2-3; 9 nucleotides align to TRBD1. Germline values: CDR1 SGHVS, CDR2 FQNEAQ. The CDR3 totals 15 residues. J gave up 1 base and V 6 bases, and 5 bases lay outside the gene matches. The CDR3: CASSYRGRGTDTQYF. The CDR3 bases are TGTGCCAGCAGTTACAGGGGGCGCGGCACAGATACGCAGTATTTT.